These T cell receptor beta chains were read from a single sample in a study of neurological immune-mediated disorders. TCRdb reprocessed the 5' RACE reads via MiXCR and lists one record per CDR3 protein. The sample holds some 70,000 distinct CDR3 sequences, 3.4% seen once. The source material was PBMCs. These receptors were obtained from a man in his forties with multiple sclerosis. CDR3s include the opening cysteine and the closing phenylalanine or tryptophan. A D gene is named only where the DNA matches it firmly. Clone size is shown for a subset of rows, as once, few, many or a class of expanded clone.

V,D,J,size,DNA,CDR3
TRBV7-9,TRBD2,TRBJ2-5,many,TGTGCCAGCAGCCGCCGGCGGGGGGGTGAGGAGACCCAGTACTTC,CASSRRRGGEETQYF
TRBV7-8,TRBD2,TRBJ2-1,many,TGTGCCAGCAGCTTAGCGACCCCGGGGGGGGCGATTGCTTTTGAGCAGTTCTTC,CASSLATPGGAIAFEQFF
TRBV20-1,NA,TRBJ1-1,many,TGCAGTGCTAGGGACACGGGGAACACTGAAGCTTTCTTT,CSARDTGNTEAFF
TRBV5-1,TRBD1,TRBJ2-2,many,TGCGCCAGCTTCGTCGGACAGGCCACCGGGGAGCTGTTTTTT,CASFVGQATGELFF
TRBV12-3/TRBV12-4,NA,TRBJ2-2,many,TGTGCCAGCACCCAACAGGGGAGGGACACCGGGGAGCTGTTTTTT,CASTQQGRDTGELFF
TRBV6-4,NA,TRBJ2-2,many,TGTGCCAGCAGTGGAGCGGACACCGGGGAGCTGTTTTTT,CASSGADTGELFF
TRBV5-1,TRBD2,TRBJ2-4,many,TGCGCCAGCAGCTTGGACGGGGGGGCCGAAAACATTCAGTACTTC,CASSLDGGAENIQYF
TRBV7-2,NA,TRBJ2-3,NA,TGTGCCAGCAGCCCAACACCCAAATGGACAGATACGCAGTATTTT,CASSPTPKWTDTQYF
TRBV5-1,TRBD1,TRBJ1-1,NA,TGCGCCAGCAGCTTTAGACAGGGATTGGACACTGAAGCTTTCTTT,CASSFRQGLDTEAFF
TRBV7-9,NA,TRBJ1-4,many,TGTGCCAGCAGCTTAGGAGCCGGGCAGCGTAATGAAAAACTGTTTTTT,CASSLGAGQRNEKLFF
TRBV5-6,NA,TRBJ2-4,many,TGTGCCAGCAGCCCCCGGGACCCCGGGAGAACCCTAGCCAAAAACATTCAGTACTTC,CASSPRDPGRTLAKNIQYF
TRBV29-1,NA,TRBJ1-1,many,TGCAGCGTAACAGGGAACACTGAAGCTTTCTTT,CSVTGNTEAFF
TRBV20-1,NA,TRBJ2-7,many,TGCAGTGCTGAACACAGCGCCTTGGGATACGAGCAGTACTTC,CSAEHSALGYEQYF
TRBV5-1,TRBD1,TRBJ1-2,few,TGCGCCAGCAGATCCGGGACAGGGGGCGACTCTAACTATGGCTACACCTTC,CASRSGTGGDSNYGYTF
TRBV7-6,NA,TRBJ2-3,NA,TGTGCCAGCAGCTTAGGGATCGGGGGTCCTAGCACAGATACGCAGTATTTT,CASSLGIGGPSTDTQYF
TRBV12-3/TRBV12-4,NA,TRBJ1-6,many,TGTGCCAGCAGTTTCGGCAGGGCGGATTCACCCCTCCACTTT,CASSFGRADSPLHF
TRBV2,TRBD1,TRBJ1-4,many,TGTGCCAGCAGTGAGACGACAGGGTGGAATGAAAAACTGTTTTTT,CASSETTGWNEKLFF
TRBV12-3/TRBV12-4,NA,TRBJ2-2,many,TGTGCCAGCAGTCAGTACACCGGGGAGCTGTTTTTT,CASSQYTGELFF
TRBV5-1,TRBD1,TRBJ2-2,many,TGCGCCAGCAGCTTGGGTGTTACCGGGACAGCTACCGGGGAGCTGTTTTTT,CASSLGVTGTATGELFF
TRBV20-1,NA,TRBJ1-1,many,TGCAGTGCTAGAACGGTCGGCAGGCTCAACACTGAAGCTTTCTTT,CSARTVGRLNTEAFF
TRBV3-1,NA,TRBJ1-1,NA,TGTGCCAGCAGCCAAAGTGGCACCTTGAACACTGAAGCTTTCTTT,CASSQSGTLNTEAFF
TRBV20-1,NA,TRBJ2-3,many,TGCAGTGCTAGATCCGGGACAATCACAGATACGCAGTATTTT,CSARSGTITDTQYF
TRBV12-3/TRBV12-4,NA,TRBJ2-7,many,TGTGCCAGCAGTTTTGACGGTCTAACCTACGAGCAGTACTTC,CASSFDGLTYEQYF
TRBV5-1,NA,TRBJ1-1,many,TGCGCCAGCAGCTTGGAACTCGGGGGTGGGACTGAAGCTTTCTTT,CASSLELGGGTEAFF
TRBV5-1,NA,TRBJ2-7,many,TGCGCCAGCTCAGGACAGACTGGGCGGCGCGAGCAGTACTTC,CASSGQTGRREQYF
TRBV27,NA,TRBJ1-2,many,TGTGCCAGCAGTTTGGTAGGGAACAACTATGGCTACACCTTC,CASSLVGNNYGYTF
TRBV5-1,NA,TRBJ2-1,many,TGCGCCAGCAGCCCATTTACCGGGAGCCATGAGCAGTTCTTC,CASSPFTGSHEQFF
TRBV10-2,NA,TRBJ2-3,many,TGCGCCAGCAGTCTGGCTTCATCCGGCACAGATACGCAGTATTTT,CASSLASSGTDTQYF
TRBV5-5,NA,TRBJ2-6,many,TGTGCCAGCAGCTTTGGCGGGTCTGGGGCCAACGTCCTGACTTTC,CASSFGGSGANVLTF
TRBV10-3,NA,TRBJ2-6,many,TGTGCCACCCCCGACAGCTCTGGGGCCAACGTCCTGACTTTC,CATPDSSGANVLTF
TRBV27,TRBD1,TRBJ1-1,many,TGTGCCAGCAGTCCGACAGACAGGGACGTTAGGAACACTGAAGCTTTCTTT,CASSPTDRDVRNTEAFF
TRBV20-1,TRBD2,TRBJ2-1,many,TGCAGTGCTCCCAGGACTAGCGGGAATGAGCAGTTCTTC,CSAPRTSGNEQFF
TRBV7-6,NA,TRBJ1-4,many,TGTGCCAGCAGCTTAGAGGCAGATAATGAAAAACTGTTTTTT,CASSLEADNEKLFF
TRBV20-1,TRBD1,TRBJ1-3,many,TGCAGTGCTACACAGGGGGCTGGAAACACCATATATTTT,CSATQGAGNTIYF
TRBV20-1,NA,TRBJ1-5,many,TGCAGTGCTTTGAATCTCGTAGAGGGGGATCAGCCCCAGCATTTT,CSALNLVEGDQPQHF
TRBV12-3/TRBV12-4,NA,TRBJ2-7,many,TGTGCCAGCAGTTTAGGACCGTGGGAGCAGTACTTC,CASSLGPWEQYF
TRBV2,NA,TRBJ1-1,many,TGTGCCAGCAGCGGACAGAGTACTGAAGCTTTCTTT,CASSGQSTEAFF
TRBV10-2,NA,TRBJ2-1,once,TGCGCCAGCAGTGAGTCGGTTCTTCTAGCGAGAGGTGGCAATGAGCAGTTCTTC,CASSESVLLARGGNEQFF
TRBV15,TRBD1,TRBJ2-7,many,TGTGCCACCAGCAGGGACAGGCCCTACGAGCAGTACTTC,CATSRDRPYEQYF
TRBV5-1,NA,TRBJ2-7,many,TGCGCCAGCAGATCCCGGCCGCGAGGGGGGGCCAGGGACGAGCAGTACTTC,CASRSRPRGGARDEQYF
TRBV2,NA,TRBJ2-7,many,TGTGCCAGCAGGAAGGCGGATGGCTGGGAGCAGTACTTC,CASRKADGWEQYF
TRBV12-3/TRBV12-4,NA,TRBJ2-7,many,TGTGCCAGCAGTTCCTTTGGGGGCGGAGGGGCGCCCTACGAGCAGTACTTC,CASSSFGGGGAPYEQYF
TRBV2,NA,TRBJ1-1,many,TGTGCCAGCAGTGAAACCGCAGGGCGCACTGAAGCTTTCTTT,CASSETAGRTEAFF
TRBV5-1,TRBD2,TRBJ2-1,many,TGCGCCAGCAGTGTGACTAGCGGGGGGAACAATGAGCAGTTCTTC,CASSVTSGGNNEQFF
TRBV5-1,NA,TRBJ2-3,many,TGCGCCAGCAGCTTGGCGAGTAGCACAGATACGCAGTATTTT,CASSLASSTDTQYF